Presented here are 32 T cell receptor beta chains from one specimen sequenced in a study of T cell responses to AZD1222 COVID-19 vaccine. Generated by immunoSEQ multiplex PCR, the TCRdb table keeps only in-frame clones and is missing some. Among some 110,000 clones, over 75% were seen once, and the ten largest hold around 3.3%. This specimen was peripheral blood, taken on day 0 of AZD1222 vaccination. The receptors derive from an adult in good health.

The chain is built from TRBV27 and TRBJ2-3; unclear D gene. Germline lookup yields CDR1 MNHEY and CDR2 SMNVEV (reference sequence). Between the trimmed V and J ends, which lost 5 bases and 6 bases, there was a span of 12 bases. This CDR3 region has 13 residues. The DNA for the CDR3 is TGTGCCAGCAGTCCCCCCGTAAGGGATACGCAGTATTTT. As protein: CASSPPVRDTQYF.

The chain combines TRBV9 with TRBJ2-2, with D perhaps TRBD1 (5 bases). Trimming shortened V by 4 bases and J by 6 bases, and 10 bases separated the two germline ends. The CDR3 is 13 residues long. The germline CDR1 and CDR2 sequences are SGDLS and YYNGEE. The CDR3 DNA follows: TGTGCCAGCAGCTCGCAGGGTTCCGGGGAGCTGTTTTTT. Translating gives CASSSQGSGELFF.

CDR3 nucleotides: TGTGCCAGCAGCTTTCGGGCGGAGGAGGGCTACGAGCAGTACTTC. It yields the protein CASSFRAEEGYEQYF. The V and J genes are TRBV7-2 and TRBJ2-7, with D maybe TRBD2 (6 bases). The V and J ends lost 3 bases and 3 bases respectively, with 15 bases between them. The CDR3 covers 15 residues. Per germline, CDR1 SGHTA and CDR2 FQGNSA. Full variable domain (rest looked up from reference TRBV7-2 and TRBJ2-7): GAGVSQSPSNKVTEKGKDVELRCDPISGHTALYWYRQSLGQGLEFLIYFQGNSAPDKSGLPSDRFSAERTGGSVSTLTIQRTQQEDSAVYLCASSFRAEEGYEQYFGPGTRLTVT.

This sequence joins TRBV5-4 and TRBJ2-1; D could derive from TRBD1 or TRBD2 (6 bases each). Deletions cut 4 bases from V and 4 bases from J, with 15 bases between. This CDR3 spans 15 amino acids. CDR1 SGHNT and CDR2 YYREEE come from the germline V gene (reference sequence). CDR3 DNA sequence: TGTGCCAGCAGCCCAGTAGGGGGGAGTTACAATGAGCAGTTCTTC. Translated: CASSPVGGSYNEQFF.

The rearrangement joins TRBV5-4 to TRBJ2-3; TRBD2 matches at 8 bases. The CDR3 loop spans 15 amino acids. V was pared by 4 bases and J by 4 bases, with 8 bases of the junction left unmatched. Germline CDR1 reads SGHNT; CDR2 reads YYREEE (reference sequence). For the CDR3, the DNA is TGTGCCAGCAGCGGATACGGGACTAGTGCAGATACGCAGTATTTT. Amino acids: CASSGYGTSADTQYF.

The chain couples TRBV4-3 to TRBJ2-1; D gene unclear. V lost 5 bases and J lost 8, with 13 bases in between. Looked up from germline, CDR1 is LGHNA and CDR2 is YSLEER. This CDR3 comprises 13 residues. The CDR3 DNA reads TGCGCCAGCAGCGGATGGGGTGGGGATGAGCAGTTCTTC. It is translated as CASSGWGGDEQFF.

The rearrangement joins TRBV27 to TRBJ2-5; maybe TRBD2 (6 bases). The germline gives CDR1 MNHEY, CDR2 SMNVEV (reference sequence). The CDR3 is 12 amino acids. The V end was cut by 6 bases, the J end by 1 base, with 6 bases between. The CDR3 loop reads CASRRGQETQYF. CDR3 bases: TGTGCCAGCAGGCGGGGCCAAGAGACCCAGTACTTC.

This chain connects TRBV9 to TRBJ2-2; D is possibly TRBD1 or TRBD2 (5 bases each). This CDR3 spans 16 amino acids. From germline, CDR1 is SGDLS and CDR2 YYNGEE. V was clipped by 4 bases and J by 1 base, with 14 bases between them. The DNA for the CDR3 is TGTGCCAGCAGCCACTACGGTGGGGGGAACACCGGGGAGCTGTTTTTT. This gives the protein CASSHYGGGNTGELFF. The full variable domain, rest sourced from reference TRBV9 and TRBJ2-2, is DSGVTQTPKHLITATGQRVTLRCSPRSGDLSVYWYQQSLDQGLQFLIQYYNGEERAKGNILERFSAQQFPDLHSELNLSSLELGDSALYFCASSHYGGGNTGELFFGEGSRLTVL.

The J gene is TRBJ2-5, the V gene TRBV19; maybe TRBD1 (6 bases). Germline values: CDR1 LNHDA, CDR2 SQIVND (reference sequence). CDR3 length equals 17 residues. Trimming took off 5 bases at V and 4 bases at J, with 23 bases between the two ends. In nucleotides, the CDR3 is TGTGCCAGTAGTTGGGGCGGACAGTTGGGAGAGCGAGAGACCCAGTACTTC. This sequence encodes CASSWGGQLGERETQYF.

This chain joins TRBV5-5 and TRBJ2-7; D remains unclear. This CDR3 has 14 amino acids. From germline, CDR1 is SGHKS and CDR2 YYEKEE (reference sequence). V was cut by 0 bases and J by 0 bases, with 7 bases left in between. The DNA for the CDR3 is TGTGCCAGCAGCTTGGAGACGGCCTCCTACGAGCAGTACTTC. Translating it yields CASSLETASYEQYF.

The chain links TRBV5-1 to TRBJ2-6, with 7 nucleotides matching TRBD2. Germline trimming cut 0 bases from V and 1 base from J; bases unmatched to any gene: 7. Germline CDR1 SGHRS, CDR2 YFSETQ. This CDR3 region has 18 residues. CDR3 nucleotides: TGCGCCAGCAGCTTGGCCGCTAGCGGCCAATCTGGGGCCAACGTCCTGACTTTC. Translating gives CASSLAASGQSGANVLTF.

This clone was observed a few times. V is TRBV30 and J is TRBJ1-5; D may be TRBD1 (6 bases). The CDR3 is 14 amino acids. Trimming removed 0 bases at V and 7 bases at J, with 13 bases between. Germline CDR1 reads GTSNPN; CDR2 reads SVGIG (reference sequence). The DNA for the CDR3 is TGTGCCTGGAGTGTGAGATGGGGGGCCCAGCCCCAGCATTTT. Encoded protein: CAWSVRWGAQPQHF.

The J gene is TRBJ2-6, the V gene TRBV19; maybe TRBD2 (5 bases). CDR1 and CDR2 (germline): LNHDA, SQIVND (reference sequence). The CDR3 spans 13 residues. The V gene lost 7 bases and the J gene lost 2 bases, with 6 bases spanning the gap. CDR3 nucleotide sequence: TGTGCCAGTACCGGGGCTGGGGCCAACGTCCTGACTTTC. Translated, it gives CASTGAGANVLTF.

The count of this clone is one. In DNA form, the CDR3 reads TGTGCCAGCAGCCACAAGATCTCTGGGGCCAACGTCCTGACTTTC. It yields the protein CASSHKISGANVLTF. The chain links TRBV2 to TRBJ2-6, with D unresolved. The length of the CDR3 is 15 residues. Per the germline V gene, CDR1 is SNHLY and CDR2 is FYNNEI. V gave up 6 bases and J gave up 0 bases, with 9 bases separating them.

The chain is built from TRBV15 and TRBJ2-1; 7 bases match TRBD1. This CDR3 has 19 amino acids. The V gene's germline CDR1 is LNHNV and CDR2 YYDKDF (reference sequence). Trimming removed 2 bases from V and 0 bases from J; junction bases left unmatched: 13. DNA for the CDR3: TGTGCCACCAGCAGAAGCCTAGGGGGCCGGGACAGCTCCTACAATGAGCAGTTCTTC. Translated, it gives CATSRSLGGRDSSYNEQFF.

The chain employs TRBV28 and TRBJ1-2, with TRBD1 matching 7 bases. Per germline, CDR1 MDHEN and CDR2 SYDVKM. V was clipped by 3 bases and J by 7 bases; unmatched bases: 8. The CDR3 totals 14 residues. Here the CDR3 DNA reads TGTGCCAGCAGTTTTTACGACAGGGCTAGTGGCTACACCTTC. Its protein is CASSFYDRASGYTF.

The chain uses TRBV4-3 and TRBJ1-5; D remains ambiguous. The CDR3 spans 14 residues. The V end lost 3 bases, the J end lost 4 bases, and 10 bases lay between the germline ends. Germline V gives CDR1 LGHNA, CDR2 YSLEER. DNA of the CDR3: TGCGCCAGCAGCCAGGCTTCAACGAATCAGCCCCAGCATTTT. This sequence encodes CASSQASTNQPQHF.

The genes are TRBV5-6 and TRBJ1-6; 7 bases line up with TRBD1. Germline V gene lookup returns CDR1 SGHDT and CDR2 YYEEEE. The CDR3 sequence is 13 residues long. V lost 0 bases and J lost 12; bases outside the gene matches: 3. The CDR3: CASSLGDSGPLHF. Here the CDR3 DNA reads TGTGCCAGCAGCTTGGGGGACAGTGGACCCCTCCACTTT.

V and J are TRBV9 and TRBJ2-3; 9 positions match TRBD2. This CDR3 has 17 residues. Germline values: CDR1 SGDLS, CDR2 YYNGEE. J gave up 3 bases and V 0 bases, and 8 bases lay outside the gene matches. As DNA, the CDR3 is TGTGCCAGCAGCGTAGAATGGAGCGGGGGGCGAACAGATACGCAGTATTTT. This encodes CASSVEWSGGRTDTQYF.

This clone appeared a single time. J is TRBJ2-5 and V is TRBV5-5, with a tentative D call TRBD1 (5 bases). Deletions cut 5 bases from V and 1 base from J, with 15 bases between. Germline V gene sequence: CDR1 SGHKS, CDR2 YYEKEE (reference sequence). The CDR3 spans 15 residues. As DNA, the CDR3 is TGTGCCAGCAGGGCCAGGGTGGGTACCCAAGAGACCCAGTACTTC. Amino acid sequence: CASRARVGTQETQYF.

This rearrangement joins TRBV10-3 to TRBJ1-6, with D possibly TRBD1 on 5 matching bases. Germline V CDR1 and CDR2: ENHRY, SYGVKD. The CDR3 length is 16 residues. V gave up 2 bases and J gave up 3 bases, with 11 bases separating them. The CDR3 DNA is TGTGCCATCAGTGAGGGCAGGGAATTCTATAATTCACCCCTCCACTTT. Translated: CAISEGREFYNSPLHF.

The rearrangement joins TRBV4-3 to TRBJ2-2; D perhaps matches TRBD2 (5 bases). With 0 bases removed from V and 1 base from J, the gap between germline ends came to 6 bases. The CDR3 spans 15 residues. CDR1 and CDR2 from the germline V gene are LGHNA and YSLEER. The CDR3 here is CASSQDGGNTGELFF. In nucleotides, the CDR3 is TGCGCCAGCAGCCAAGATGGAGGGAACACCGGGGAGCTGTTTTTT.

This sequence joins TRBV19 and TRBJ2-3, with D possibly being TRBD2 (5 bases). The V end was cut by 7 bases, the J end by 2 bases, with 16 bases between. The CDR3 is 15 residues long. Germline CDR1 and CDR2: LNHDA and SQIVND (reference sequence). This chain's CDR3 is CASTLRLTNTDTQYF. The CDR3 nucleotides are TGTGCCAGTACCCTTCGACTAACCAACACAGATACGCAGTATTTT.

The chain is built from TRBV4-3 and TRBJ2-7; TRBD2 matches at 7 bases. CDR3 length: 15 residues. Germline-derived CDR1 and CDR2 are LGHNA and YSLEER. The V gene end was trimmed by 2 bases and the J gene end by 6 bases; junction bases not matched to a gene: 10. The CDR3 here is CASSQMSAGDGEQYF. In DNA, the CDR3 is TGCGCCAGCAGCCAAATGTCGGCGGGAGACGGCGAGCAGTACTTC.

The gene calls are TRBV9 and TRBJ2-3; 9 bases are shared with TRBD1. The germline V gene encodes CDR1 SGDLS and CDR2 YYNGEE. Trimming took 0 bases from V and 6 from J; bases not matched to a gene: 8. The CDR3 consists of 16 residues. The CDR3 sequence is CASSVEGQGAQDTQYF. The DNA for the CDR3 is TGTGCCAGCAGCGTAGAGGGACAGGGCGCACAGGATACGCAGTATTTT.

V gene TRBV19 combines with J gene TRBJ1-4, with TRBD1 as a possible D gene (5 bases). The germline V and J ends were trimmed by 10 bases and 8 bases, with 17 bases remaining between them. The CDR3 spans 13 residues. CDR1 is LNHDA and CDR2 is SQIVND in the germline V gene (reference sequence). The CDR3 DNA follows: TGTGCCACCCAGGGTCGGGTAGCGGAAAAACTGTTTTTT. This sequence encodes CATQGRVAEKLFF. The entire variable domain, with the rest obtained from reference TRBV19 and TRBJ1-4, is as follows: DGGITQSPKYLFRKEGQNVTLSCEQNLNHDAMYWYRQDPGQGLRLIYYSQIVNDFQKGDIAEGYSVSREKKESFPLTVTSAQKNPTAFYLCATQGRVAEKLFFGSGTQLSVL.

The chain uses TRBV6-5 and TRBJ2-7; 8 nucleotides agree with TRBD1. J lost 2 bases, V lost 2 bases, and 5 bases had no gene match. Looked up from germline, CDR1 is MNHEY and CDR2 is SVGAGI. The CDR3 is made up of 15 amino acids. CDR3 nucleotide sequence: TGTGCCAGCAGTTACAGTGACAGGGGAACCTACGAGCAGTACTTC. It specifies CASSYSDRGTYEQYF.

This chain uses TRBV5-6 with TRBJ2-2, with TRBD2 as a possible D gene (5 bases). Deletions cut 0 bases from V and 5 bases from J, with 11 bases between. The CDR3 runs 15 residues. Germline CDR1 SGHDT, CDR2 YYEEEE. CDR3 DNA: TGTGCCAGCAGCTTGGCCGGGGTTACGACCGGGGAGCTGTTTTTT. Translating gives CASSLAGVTTGELFF.

The V gene is TRBV24-1, the J gene TRBJ1-2, with 7 nucleotides matching TRBD1. Germline CDR1 KGHDR, CDR2 SFDVKD. This CDR3 is 13 amino acids long. V lost 4 bases and J lost 10; bases outside the gene matches: 8. CDR3 sequence: CATSEPGQILYTF. In DNA, the CDR3 is TGTGCCACCAGTGAACCGGGACAGATCCTCTACACCTTC.

The V gene is TRBV27, the J gene TRBJ2-3; maybe TRBD1 (5 bases). V lost 6 bases to trimming and J lost 2 bases, with 12 bases between them. Germline V gives CDR1 MNHEY, CDR2 SMNVEV (reference sequence). This CDR3 comprises 14 residues. CDR3 in amino acids: CASSIDSPTDTQYF. In DNA, the CDR3 is TGTGCCAGCAGCATTGACAGTCCCACAGATACGCAGTATTTT.

This clone showed up just a few times. CDR3 nucleotide sequence: TGTGCCACCAAATACAGCGAGATTAAGCTACGAGACACCATATATTTT. Protein sequence: CATKYSEIKLRDTIYF. The chain employs TRBV24-1 and TRBJ1-3; no clear D gene. Looked up from germline, CDR1 is KGHDR and CDR2 is SFDVKD. Trimming removed 8 bases from V and 8 bases from J, with 24 bases in between. The CDR3 spans 16 residues.

This clone came up once. The CDR3, as DNA: TGTGCCAGCAGCCCCGGGACTAGCGGGGGGCCTCGGAATGAGCAGTTCTTC. The encoded protein is CASSPGTSGGPRNEQFF. The gene calls are TRBV7-9 and TRBJ2-1; 15 bases line up with TRBD2. Per the germline V gene, CDR1 is SEHNR and CDR2 is FQNEAQ (reference sequence). The J segment lost 7 bases and the V segment lost 5 bases, leaving 9 bases of the junction unmatched. The CDR3 spans 17 residues.